Shown below are 13 T cell receptor beta chains from a single sample sequenced in a study of T cells in Graves' hyperthyroidism and ophthalmopathy. The TCR beta CDR3 regions underwent amplification using RNA transcripts as the source. HTBI primers were employed in a first-round RT-PCR of the TCR CDR3. TCRdb analysed the multiplex PCR reads with MiXCR anew, one entry per CDR3 protein. The table has roughly 750,000 distinct CDR3 sequences, about 15% seen once; the top ten hold 8.4%. What was sequenced was blood. The receptors were gathered from a man younger than 30 with Graves' hyperthyroidism.

The sample holds a few counts of this clonotype. The rearrangement links TRBV5-6 to TRBJ2-5; TRBD1 matches 7 bases. Germline V lookup: CDR1 SGHDT, CDR2 YYEEEE. This CDR3 comprises 16 residues. J gave up 4 bases and V 4 bases, and 13 bases lay outside the gene matches. The chain's CDR3 is CASSPEGALVGETQYF. The CDR3 nucleotides read TGTGCCAGCAGCCCTGAGGGGGCCCTGGTGGGAGAGACCCAGTACTTC.

The V and J genes are TRBV7-3 and TRBJ2-1, with a possible D match to TRBD1 (5 bases). Germline CDR1 is SGHTA and CDR2 is FQGTGA. The ends were cut back, 2 bases at V and 6 bases at J, with 11 bases in the middle. The CDR3 is 14 residues long. The DNA for the CDR3 is TGTGCCAGCAGCTTATTGCAGGGAAGCAATGAGCAGTTCTTC. It codes for CASSLLQGSNEQFF.

This clonotype appeared many times. The chain couples TRBV18 to TRBJ1-6, with TRBD1 identical over 9 bases. Germline values: CDR1 KGHSH, CDR2 LQKENI. V shed 0 bases, J shed 9 bases, and the junction held 6 bases outside the gene matches. The CDR3 spans 16 residues. DNA for the CDR3: TGTGCCAGCTCACCACCGACTTGGACAGGGGTTTCACCCCTCCACTTT. Protein product: CASSPPTWTGVSPLHF.

The rearrangement joins TRBV9 to TRBJ2-5, with a weak D call TRBD1 (7 bases). The CDR3 loop spans 15 amino acids. The V and J ends lost 4 bases and 1 base respectively, with 14 bases between them. Germline V lookup: CDR1 SGDLS, CDR2 YYNGEE. This chain's CDR3 is CASSSRGVPQETQYF. The CDR3 DNA reads TGTGCCAGCAGCTCCAGGGGGGTACCCCAAGAGACCCAGTACTTC.

This clonotype was counted many times. The chain links TRBV6-6 to TRBJ1-1, with D possibly TRBD1 on 5 matching bases. CDR1 and CDR2 from the germline V gene are MNHNY and SVGAGI (reference sequence). V was clipped by 0 bases and J by 7 bases, with 9 bases between them. CDR3 size: 13 residues. CDR3 nucleotide sequence: TGTGCCAGCAGTTACTCGAATGGGGGTGAAGCTTTCTTT. It codes for CASSYSNGGEAFF.

Ten or more counts support this clonotype. The gene calls are TRBV2 and TRBJ2-7, with TRBD2 identical over 13 bases. V shed 6 bases, J shed 1 base, and the junction held 3 bases outside the gene matches. The CDR3 sequence is 15 residues long. Germline-derived CDR1 and CDR2 are SNHLY and FYNNEI. This chain's CDR3 is CASRTSGRLSYEQYF. CDR3 nucleotides: TGTGCCAGCAGGACTAGCGGGAGGCTGTCCTACGAGCAGTACTTC.

This clonotype has more than one count but fewer than ten. The genes are TRBV27 and TRBJ2-5; perhaps TRBD2 as D (6 bases). The CDR3 is made up of 14 amino acids. V lost 3 bases and J lost 7, with 15 bases in between. Germline CDR1 MNHEY, CDR2 SMNVEV (reference sequence). CDR3 nucleotides: TGTGCCAGCAGTTTGGCGGGGCCCGAGGCGACCCAGTACTTC. Protein: CASSLAGPEATQYF.

This clonotype was seen only a few times. The V gene is TRBV3-1, the J gene TRBJ2-7; D gene unclear. The CDR3 is 12 residues long. The V end lost 2 bases, the J end lost 6 bases, and 8 bases lay between the germline ends. Germline loops: CDR1 LGHDT, CDR2 YNNKEL (reference sequence). The CDR3 DNA is TGTGCCAGCAGCCAAATCAGAGGCGAGCAGTACTTC. Protein sequence: CASSQIRGEQYF.

J is TRBJ2-5 and V is TRBV13, with 12 bases fitting TRBD2. The CDR3 is 15 amino acids. CDR1 is PRHDT and CDR2 is FYEKMQ in the germline V gene (reference sequence). The V gene end was trimmed by 5 bases and the J gene end by 5 bases; junction bases not matched to a gene: 6. CDR3 loop: CASSTTSGSVETQYF. The CDR3 DNA sequence: TGTGCCAGCAGCACGACTAGCGGGAGTGTTGAGACCCAGTACTTC.

CDR3 region: CASSLVKGHNYEQYF. The CDR3 DNA is TGTGCCAGCAGCTTAGTTAAAGGACACAACTACGAGCAGTACTTC. The V gene is TRBV11-2, the J gene TRBJ2-7, with D possibly matching TRBD1 (5 bases). CDR1 SGHAT and CDR2 FQNNGV come from the germline V gene. The V end lost 1 base, the J end lost 3 bases, and 13 bases lay between the germline ends. The CDR3 consists of 15 residues.

Many counts were recorded for this clonotype. The rearrangement links TRBV12-3 or TRBV12-4 to TRBJ2-1; D is unresolved. This CDR3 has 11 amino acids. V lost 7 bases to trimming and J lost 7 bases, with 8 bases between them. CDR3 region: CASTLGNEQFF. CDR3 nucleotide sequence: TGTGCCAGCACCCTTGGAAATGAGCAGTTCTTC.

V and J are TRBV5-1 and TRBJ2-3; 7 bases match TRBD2. The junction had 5 bases not matched to a gene; V was cut back by 1 base and J by 0 bases. From germline, CDR1 is SGHRS and CDR2 YFSETQ. CDR3 size: 16 residues. The CDR3 region is CASSLPPSGSTDTQYF. The CDR3 nucleotides read TGCGCCAGCAGCTTGCCTCCTAGCGGTAGCACAGATACGCAGTATTTT.

This clonotype was seen many times. The rearrangement uses TRBV28 and TRBJ2-1; D might be TRBD1 (6 bases). V was cut by 6 bases and J by 5 bases, with 14 bases left in between. CDR3 length equals 14 residues. CDR1 MDHEN and CDR2 SYDVKM come from the germline V gene. The CDR3 reads CASRGTRKNNEQFF. CDR3 bases: TGTGCCAGCAGGGGGACACGGAAAAACAATGAGCAGTTCTTC.